This T cell receptor beta chain emerged from a study of blood T cell repertoires in COVID-19. Per the original methods: Nucleated cell counts were estimated from reference gene primer amplification. This table comes from immunoSEQ multiplex PCR, and its TCRdb copy is limited to in-frame clones, with some not included. From that table come the V and J calls and clone size; the DNA was used to work out D and trimming. The table records 150,000 to 200,000 clones, almost 80% of them present only once. CDR3 length: 16 amino acids. Germline V gene data show CDR1 as ENHRY and CDR2 as SYGVKD. V shed 3 bases and J 4 bases; nucleotides not matched to a gene: 5.

The chain uses TRBV10-3 and TRBJ2-1, with TRBD2 matching 11 bases. This sequence originates from a man aged 55 to 70 with active or convalescent COVID-19. The sample comprised peripheral blood. In DNA, the CDR3 is TGTGCCATCAGTGATAGCGGGAGGGGAGGATACAATGAGCAGTTCTTC. Its protein product is CAISDSGRGGYNEQFF.